This T cell receptor (beta chain) was documented in a study of cytomegalovirus exposure and HLA in healthy donors. Study-wide results and limits: A few chains tied to CMV proved CMV antigen-specific in vitro.

Losses at the gene ends were 7 bases for V and 6 bases for J; bases not matched to a gene: 6. CDR3 length equals 12 residues. Per the germline V gene, CDR1 is GTSNPN and CDR2 is SVGIG (reference sequence). The PCR employed 60 Vbeta primers together with 13 Jbeta primers. Some clones are missing from TCRdb's copy, which holds only in-frame ones; the method was immunoSEQ multiplex PCR. The sample lists 110,000 or so clones; approximately 80% were seen once. As regards this clone: Its antigen is unknown.

The chain links TRBV30 to TRBJ1-2; 9 bases fit TRBD1. Sequencing was done on a sample of PBMCs. The clonotype originates from a man aged 50 to 60 in good health and CMV-seropositive. The CDR3 is CASGQGGHGYTF. CDR3 DNA sequence: TGTGCCTCGGGACAGGGTGGTCATGGCTACACCTTC.